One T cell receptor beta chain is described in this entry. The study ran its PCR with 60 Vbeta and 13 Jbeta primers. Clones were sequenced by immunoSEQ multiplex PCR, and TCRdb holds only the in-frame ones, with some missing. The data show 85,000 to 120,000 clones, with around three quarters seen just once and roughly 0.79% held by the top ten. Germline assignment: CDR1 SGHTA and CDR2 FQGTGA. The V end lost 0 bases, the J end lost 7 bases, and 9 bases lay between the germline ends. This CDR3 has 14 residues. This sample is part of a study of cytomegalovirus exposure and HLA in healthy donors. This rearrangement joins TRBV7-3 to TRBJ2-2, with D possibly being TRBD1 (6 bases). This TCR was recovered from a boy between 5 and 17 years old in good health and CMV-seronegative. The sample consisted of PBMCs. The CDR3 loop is CASSLTSRGGELFF. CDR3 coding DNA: TGTGCCAGCAGCTTAACGTCCAGGGGCGGGGAGCTGTTTTTT.